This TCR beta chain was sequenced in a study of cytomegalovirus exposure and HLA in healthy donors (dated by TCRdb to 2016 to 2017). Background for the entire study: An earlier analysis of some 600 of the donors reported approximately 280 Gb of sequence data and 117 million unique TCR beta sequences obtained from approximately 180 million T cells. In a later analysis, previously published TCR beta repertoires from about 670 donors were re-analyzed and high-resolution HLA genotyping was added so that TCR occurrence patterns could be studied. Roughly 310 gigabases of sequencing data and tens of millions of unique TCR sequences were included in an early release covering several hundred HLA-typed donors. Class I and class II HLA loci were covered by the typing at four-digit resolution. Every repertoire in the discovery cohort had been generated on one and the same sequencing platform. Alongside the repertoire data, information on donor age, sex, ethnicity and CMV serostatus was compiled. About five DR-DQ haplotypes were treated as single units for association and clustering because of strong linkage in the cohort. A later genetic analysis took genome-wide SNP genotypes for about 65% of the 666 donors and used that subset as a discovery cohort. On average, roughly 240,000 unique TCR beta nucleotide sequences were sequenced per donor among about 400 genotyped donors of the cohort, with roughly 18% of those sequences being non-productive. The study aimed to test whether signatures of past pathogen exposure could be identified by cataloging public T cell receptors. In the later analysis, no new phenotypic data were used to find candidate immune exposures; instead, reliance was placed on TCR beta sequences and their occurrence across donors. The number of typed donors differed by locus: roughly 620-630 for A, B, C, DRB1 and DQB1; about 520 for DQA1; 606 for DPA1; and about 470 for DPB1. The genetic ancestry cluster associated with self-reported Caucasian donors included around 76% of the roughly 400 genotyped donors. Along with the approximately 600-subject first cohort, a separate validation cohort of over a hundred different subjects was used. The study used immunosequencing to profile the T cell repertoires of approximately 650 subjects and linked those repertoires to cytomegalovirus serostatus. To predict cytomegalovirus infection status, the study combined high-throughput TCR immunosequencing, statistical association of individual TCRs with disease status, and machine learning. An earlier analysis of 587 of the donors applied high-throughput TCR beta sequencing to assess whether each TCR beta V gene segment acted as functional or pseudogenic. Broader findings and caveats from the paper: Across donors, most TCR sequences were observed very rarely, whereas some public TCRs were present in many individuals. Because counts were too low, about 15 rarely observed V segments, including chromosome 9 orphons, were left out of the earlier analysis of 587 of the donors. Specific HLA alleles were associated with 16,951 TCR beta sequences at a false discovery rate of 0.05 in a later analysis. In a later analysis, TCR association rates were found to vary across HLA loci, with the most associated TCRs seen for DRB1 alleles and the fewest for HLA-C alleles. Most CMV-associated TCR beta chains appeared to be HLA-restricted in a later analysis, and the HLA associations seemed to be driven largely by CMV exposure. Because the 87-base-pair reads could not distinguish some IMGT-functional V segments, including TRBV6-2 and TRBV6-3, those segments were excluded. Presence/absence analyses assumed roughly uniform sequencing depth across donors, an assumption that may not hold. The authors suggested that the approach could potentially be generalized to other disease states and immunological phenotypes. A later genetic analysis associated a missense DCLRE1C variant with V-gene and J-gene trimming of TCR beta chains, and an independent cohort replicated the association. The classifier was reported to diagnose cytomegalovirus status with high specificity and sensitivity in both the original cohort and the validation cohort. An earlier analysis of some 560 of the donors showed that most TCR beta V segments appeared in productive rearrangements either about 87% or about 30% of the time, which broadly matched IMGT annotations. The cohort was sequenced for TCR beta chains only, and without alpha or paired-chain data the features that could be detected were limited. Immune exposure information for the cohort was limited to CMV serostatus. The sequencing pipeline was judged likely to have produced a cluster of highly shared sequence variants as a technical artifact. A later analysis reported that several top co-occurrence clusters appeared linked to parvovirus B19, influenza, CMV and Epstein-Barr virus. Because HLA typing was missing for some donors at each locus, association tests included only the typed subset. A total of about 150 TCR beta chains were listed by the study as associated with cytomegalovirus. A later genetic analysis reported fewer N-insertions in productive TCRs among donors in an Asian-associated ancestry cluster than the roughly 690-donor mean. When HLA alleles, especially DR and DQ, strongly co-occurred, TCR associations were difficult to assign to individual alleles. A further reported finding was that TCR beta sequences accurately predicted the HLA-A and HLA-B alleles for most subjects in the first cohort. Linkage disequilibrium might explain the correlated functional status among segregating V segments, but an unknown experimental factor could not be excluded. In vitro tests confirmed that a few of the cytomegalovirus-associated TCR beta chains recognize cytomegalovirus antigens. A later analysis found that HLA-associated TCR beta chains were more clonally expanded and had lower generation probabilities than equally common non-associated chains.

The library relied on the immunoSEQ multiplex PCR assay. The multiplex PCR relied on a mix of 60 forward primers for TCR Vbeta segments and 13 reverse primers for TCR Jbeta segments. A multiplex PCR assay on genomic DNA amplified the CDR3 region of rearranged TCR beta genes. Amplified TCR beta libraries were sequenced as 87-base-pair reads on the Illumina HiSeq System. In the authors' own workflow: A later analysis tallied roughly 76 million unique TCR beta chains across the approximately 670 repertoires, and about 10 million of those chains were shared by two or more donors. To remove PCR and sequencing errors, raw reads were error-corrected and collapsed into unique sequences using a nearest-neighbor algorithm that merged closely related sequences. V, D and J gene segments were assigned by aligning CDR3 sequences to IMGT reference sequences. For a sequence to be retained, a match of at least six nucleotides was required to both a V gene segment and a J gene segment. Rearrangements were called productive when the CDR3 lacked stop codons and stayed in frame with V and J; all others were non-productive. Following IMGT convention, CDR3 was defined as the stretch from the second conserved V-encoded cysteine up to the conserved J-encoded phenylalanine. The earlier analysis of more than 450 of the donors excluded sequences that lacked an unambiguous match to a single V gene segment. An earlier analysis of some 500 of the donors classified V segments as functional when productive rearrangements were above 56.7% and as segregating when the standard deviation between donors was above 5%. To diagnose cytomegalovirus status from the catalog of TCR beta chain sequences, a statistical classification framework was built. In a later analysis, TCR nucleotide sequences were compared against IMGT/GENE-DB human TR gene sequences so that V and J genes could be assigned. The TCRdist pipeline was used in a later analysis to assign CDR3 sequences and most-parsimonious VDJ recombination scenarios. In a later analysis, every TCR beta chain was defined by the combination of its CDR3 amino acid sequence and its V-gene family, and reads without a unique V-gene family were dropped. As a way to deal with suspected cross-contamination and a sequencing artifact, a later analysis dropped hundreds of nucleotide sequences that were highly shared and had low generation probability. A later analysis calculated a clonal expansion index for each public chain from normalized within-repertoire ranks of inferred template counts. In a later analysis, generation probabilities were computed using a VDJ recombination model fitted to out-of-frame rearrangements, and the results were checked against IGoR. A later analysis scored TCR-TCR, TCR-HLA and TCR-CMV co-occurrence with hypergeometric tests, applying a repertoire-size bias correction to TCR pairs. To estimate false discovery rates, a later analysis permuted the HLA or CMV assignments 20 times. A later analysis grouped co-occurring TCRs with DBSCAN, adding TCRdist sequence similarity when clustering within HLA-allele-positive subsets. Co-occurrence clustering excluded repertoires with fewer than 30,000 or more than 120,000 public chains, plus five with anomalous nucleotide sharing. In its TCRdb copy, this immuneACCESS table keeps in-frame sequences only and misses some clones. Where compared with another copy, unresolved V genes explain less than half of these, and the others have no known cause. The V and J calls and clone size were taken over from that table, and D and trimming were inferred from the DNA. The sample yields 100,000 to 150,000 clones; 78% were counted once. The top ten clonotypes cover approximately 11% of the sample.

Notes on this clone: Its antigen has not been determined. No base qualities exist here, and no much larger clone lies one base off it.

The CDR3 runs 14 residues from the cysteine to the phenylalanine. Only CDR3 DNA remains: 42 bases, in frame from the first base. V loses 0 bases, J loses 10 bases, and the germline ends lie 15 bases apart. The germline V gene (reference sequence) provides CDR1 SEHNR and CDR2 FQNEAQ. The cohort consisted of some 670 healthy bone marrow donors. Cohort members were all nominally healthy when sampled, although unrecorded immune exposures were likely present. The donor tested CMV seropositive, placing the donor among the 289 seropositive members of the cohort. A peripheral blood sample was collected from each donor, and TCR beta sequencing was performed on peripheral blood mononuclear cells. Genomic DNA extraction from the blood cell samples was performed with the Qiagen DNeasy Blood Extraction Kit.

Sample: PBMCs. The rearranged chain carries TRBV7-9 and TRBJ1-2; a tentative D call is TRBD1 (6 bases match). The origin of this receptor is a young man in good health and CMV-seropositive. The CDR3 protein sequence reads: CASSLAAEAGAYTF. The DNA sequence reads TGTGCCAGCAGCTTAGCGGCGGAAGCAGGGGCCTACACCTTC.